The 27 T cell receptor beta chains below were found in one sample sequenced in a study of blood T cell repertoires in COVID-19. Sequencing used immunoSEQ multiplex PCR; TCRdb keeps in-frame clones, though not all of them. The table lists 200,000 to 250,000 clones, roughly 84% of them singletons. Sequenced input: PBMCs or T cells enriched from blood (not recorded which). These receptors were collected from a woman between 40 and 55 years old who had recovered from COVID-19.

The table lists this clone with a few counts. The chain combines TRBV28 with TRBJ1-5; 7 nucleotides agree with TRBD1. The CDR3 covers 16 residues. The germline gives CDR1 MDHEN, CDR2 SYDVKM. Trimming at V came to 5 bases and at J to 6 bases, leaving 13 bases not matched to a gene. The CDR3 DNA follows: TGTGCCAGCAGTCGCATTGGAGGGGGCGCTTTTCAGCCCCAGCATTTT. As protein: CASSRIGGGAFQPQHF.

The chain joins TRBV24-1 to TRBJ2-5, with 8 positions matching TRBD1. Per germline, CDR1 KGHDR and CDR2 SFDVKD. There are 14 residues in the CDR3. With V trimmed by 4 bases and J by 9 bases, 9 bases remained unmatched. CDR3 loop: CATSDPGGGRAQYF. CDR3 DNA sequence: TGTGCCACCAGTGACCCAGGGGGCGGCAGGGCCCAGTACTTC.

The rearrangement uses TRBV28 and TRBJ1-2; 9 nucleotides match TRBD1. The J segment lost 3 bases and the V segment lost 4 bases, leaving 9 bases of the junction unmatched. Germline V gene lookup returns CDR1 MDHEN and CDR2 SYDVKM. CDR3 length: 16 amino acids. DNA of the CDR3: TGTGCCAGCAGTTACGCCAACAGGGGGCGAGACTATGGCTACACCTTC. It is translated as CASSYANRGRDYGYTF.

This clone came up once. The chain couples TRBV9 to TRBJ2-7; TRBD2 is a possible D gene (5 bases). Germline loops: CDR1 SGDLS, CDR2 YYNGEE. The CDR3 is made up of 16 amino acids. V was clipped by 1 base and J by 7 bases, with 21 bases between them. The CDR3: CASSVTGGGSREEQYV. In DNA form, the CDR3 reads TGTGCCAGCAGCGTAACGGGTGGCGGATCGAGGGAGGAGCAGTACGTC.

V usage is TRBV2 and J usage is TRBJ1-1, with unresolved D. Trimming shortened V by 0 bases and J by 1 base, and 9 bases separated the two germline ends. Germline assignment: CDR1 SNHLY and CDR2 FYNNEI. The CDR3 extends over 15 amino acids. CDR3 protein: CASSEALGRNTEAFF. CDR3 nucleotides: TGTGCCAGCAGTGAAGCGCTTGGCAGGAACACTGAAGCTTTCTTT.

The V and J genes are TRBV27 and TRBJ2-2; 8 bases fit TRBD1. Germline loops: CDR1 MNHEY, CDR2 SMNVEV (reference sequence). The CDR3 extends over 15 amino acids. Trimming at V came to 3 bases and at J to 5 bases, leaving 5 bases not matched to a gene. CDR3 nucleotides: TGTGCCAGCAGTTTGCAGGGGGCGGGGACCGGGGAGCTGTTTTTT. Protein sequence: CASSLQGAGTGELFF.

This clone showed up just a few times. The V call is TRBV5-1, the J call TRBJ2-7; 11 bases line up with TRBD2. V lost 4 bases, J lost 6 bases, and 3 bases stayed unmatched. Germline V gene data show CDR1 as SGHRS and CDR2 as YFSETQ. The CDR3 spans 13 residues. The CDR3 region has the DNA TGCGCCAGCAGCATAGCGGGAGGGGTCGAGCAGTACTTC. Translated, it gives CASSIAGGVEQYF.

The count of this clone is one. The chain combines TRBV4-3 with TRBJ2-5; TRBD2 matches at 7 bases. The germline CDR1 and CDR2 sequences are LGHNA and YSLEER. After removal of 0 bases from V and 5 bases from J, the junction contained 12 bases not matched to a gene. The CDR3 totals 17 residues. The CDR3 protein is CASSQELDWEGRETQYF. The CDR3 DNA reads TGCGCCAGCAGCCAAGAATTAGACTGGGAGGGCCGGGAGACCCAGTACTTC.

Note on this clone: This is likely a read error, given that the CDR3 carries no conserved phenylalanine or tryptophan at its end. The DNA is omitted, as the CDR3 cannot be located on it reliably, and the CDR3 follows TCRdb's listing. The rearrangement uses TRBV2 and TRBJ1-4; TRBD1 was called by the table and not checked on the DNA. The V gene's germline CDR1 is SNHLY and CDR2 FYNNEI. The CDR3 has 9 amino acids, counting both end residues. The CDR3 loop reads CASYRTAVL.

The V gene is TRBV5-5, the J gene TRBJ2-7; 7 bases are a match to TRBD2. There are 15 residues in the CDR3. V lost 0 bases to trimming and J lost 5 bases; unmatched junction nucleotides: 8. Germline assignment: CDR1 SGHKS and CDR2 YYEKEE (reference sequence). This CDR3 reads CASSLVRLAAHEQYF. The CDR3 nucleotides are TGTGCCAGCAGCTTGGTTCGGCTAGCGGCCCACGAGCAGTACTTC.

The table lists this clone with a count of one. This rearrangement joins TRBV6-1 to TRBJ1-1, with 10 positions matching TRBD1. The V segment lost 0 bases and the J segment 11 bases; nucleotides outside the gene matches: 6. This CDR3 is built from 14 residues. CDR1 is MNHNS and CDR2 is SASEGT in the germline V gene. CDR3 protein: CASSEAVGQGTAFF. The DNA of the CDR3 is TGTGCCAGCAGTGAAGCTGTGGGACAGGGGACGGCTTTCTTT.

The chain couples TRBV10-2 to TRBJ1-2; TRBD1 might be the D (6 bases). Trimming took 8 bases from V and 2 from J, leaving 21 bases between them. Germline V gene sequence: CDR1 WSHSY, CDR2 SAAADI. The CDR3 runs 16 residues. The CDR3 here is CASRGPGDTRNYGYTF. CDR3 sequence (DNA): TGCGCCAGCCGGGGCCCTGGGGACACCCGAAACTATGGCTACACCTTC.

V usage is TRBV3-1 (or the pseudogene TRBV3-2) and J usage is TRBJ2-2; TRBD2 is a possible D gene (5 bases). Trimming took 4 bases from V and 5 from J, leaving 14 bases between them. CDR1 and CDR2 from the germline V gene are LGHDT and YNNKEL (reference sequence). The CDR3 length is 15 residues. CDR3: CASSLPSGGTGELFF. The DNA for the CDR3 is TGTGCCAGCAGCCTTCCTTCGGGCGGGACCGGGGAGCTGTTTTTT.

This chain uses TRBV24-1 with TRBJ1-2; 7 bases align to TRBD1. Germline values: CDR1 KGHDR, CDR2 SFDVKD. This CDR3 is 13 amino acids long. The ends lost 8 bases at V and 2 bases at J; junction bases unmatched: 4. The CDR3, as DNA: TGTGCCACCAAGGACAGGCGGAACTATGGCTACACCTTC. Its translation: CATKDRRNYGYTF.

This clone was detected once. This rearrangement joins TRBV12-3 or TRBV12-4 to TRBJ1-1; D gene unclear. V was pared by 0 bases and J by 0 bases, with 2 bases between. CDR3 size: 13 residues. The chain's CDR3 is CASSLAMNTEAFF. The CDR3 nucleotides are TGTGCCAGCAGTTTAGCCATGAACACTGAAGCTTTCTTT.

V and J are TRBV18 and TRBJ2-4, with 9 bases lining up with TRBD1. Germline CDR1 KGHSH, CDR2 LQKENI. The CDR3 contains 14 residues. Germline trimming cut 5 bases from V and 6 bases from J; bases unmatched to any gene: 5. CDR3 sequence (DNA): TGTGCCAGCTCAGCGGGACAGGGTACAAACATTCAGTACTTC. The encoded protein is CASSAGQGTNIQYF.

The CDR3 protein is CASSQHLTPPAVGYEQYF. CDR3 DNA sequence: TGTGCCAGCTCACAGCACCTTACGCCTCCCGCAGTAGGCTACGAGCAGTACTTC. The chain links TRBV9 to TRBJ2-7; D unresolved. Deletions cut 7 bases from V and 3 bases from J, with 29 bases between. The CDR3 covers 18 residues. CDR1 and CDR2 from the germline V gene are SGDLS and YYNGEE. Looking up the rest from reference TRBV9 and TRBJ2-7 gives the full variable domain: DSGVTQTPKHLITATGQRVTLRCSPRSGDLSVYWYQQSLDQGLQFLIQYYNGEERAKGNILERFSAQQFPDLHSELNLSSLELGDSALYFCASSQHLTPPAVGYEQYFGPGTRLTVT.

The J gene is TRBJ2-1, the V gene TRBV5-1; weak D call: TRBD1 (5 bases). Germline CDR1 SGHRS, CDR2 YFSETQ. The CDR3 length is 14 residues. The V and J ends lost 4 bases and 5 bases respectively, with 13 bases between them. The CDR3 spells CASSRAGRNNEQFF. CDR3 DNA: TGCGCCAGCAGCCGGGCAGGGCGAAACAATGAGCAGTTCTTC.

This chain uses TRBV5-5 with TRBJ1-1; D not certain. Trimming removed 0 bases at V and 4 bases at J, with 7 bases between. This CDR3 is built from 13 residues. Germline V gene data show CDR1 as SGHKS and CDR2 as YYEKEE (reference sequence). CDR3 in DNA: TGTGCCAGCAGCTTGGTTTCGGGCACTGAAGCTTTCTTT. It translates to CASSLVSGTEAFF.

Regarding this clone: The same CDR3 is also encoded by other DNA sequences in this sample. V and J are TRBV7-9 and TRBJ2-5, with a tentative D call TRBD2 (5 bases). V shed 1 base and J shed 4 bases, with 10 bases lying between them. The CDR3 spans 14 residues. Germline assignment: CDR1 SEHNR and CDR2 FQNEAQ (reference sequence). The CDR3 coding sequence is TGTGCCAGCAGCTTAGGCCTAGCTGGAGAGACCCAGTACTTC. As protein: CASSLGLAGETQYF.

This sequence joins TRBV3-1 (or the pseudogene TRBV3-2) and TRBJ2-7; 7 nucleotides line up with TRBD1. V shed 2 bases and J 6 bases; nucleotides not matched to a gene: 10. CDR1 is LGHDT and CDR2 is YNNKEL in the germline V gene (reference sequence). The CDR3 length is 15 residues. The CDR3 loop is CASSQQGGTGPEQYF. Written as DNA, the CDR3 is TGTGCCAGCAGCCAACAAGGGGGCACGGGTCCCGAGCAGTACTTC.

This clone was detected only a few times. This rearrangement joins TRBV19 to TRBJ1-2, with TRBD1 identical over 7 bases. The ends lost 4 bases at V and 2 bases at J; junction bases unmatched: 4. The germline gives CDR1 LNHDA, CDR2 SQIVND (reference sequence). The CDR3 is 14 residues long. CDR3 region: CASSKGTANYGYTF. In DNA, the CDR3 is TGTGCCAGTAGTAAGGGGACAGCCAACTATGGCTACACCTTC.

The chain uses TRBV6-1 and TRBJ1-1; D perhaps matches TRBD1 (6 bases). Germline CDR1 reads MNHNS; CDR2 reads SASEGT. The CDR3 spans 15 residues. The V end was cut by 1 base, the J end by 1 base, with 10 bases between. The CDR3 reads CASSEGGRGNTEAFF. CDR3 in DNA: TGTGCCAGCAGTGAAGGGGGCAGGGGGAACACTGAAGCTTTCTTT.

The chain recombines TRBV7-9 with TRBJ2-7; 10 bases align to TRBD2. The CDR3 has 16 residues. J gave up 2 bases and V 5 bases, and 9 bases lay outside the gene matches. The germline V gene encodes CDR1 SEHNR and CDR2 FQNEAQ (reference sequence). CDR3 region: CASSSSSGSVPYEQYF. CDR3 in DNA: TGTGCCAGCAGCAGTTCTAGCGGGAGCGTACCCTACGAGCAGTACTTC.

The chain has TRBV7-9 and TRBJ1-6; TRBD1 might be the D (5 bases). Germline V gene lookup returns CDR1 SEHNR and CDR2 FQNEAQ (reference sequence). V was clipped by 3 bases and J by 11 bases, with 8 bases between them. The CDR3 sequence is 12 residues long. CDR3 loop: CASSLQGAPLHF. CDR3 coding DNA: TGTGCCAGCAGCTTGCAGGGTGCACCCCTCCACTTT.

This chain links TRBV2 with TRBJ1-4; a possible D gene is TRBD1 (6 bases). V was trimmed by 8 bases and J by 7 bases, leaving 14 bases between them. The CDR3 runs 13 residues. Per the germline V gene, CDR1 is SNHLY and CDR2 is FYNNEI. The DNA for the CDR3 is TGTGCCAGCGGGGGGGGGCCGAGTGAAAAACTGTTTTTT. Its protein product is CASGGGPSEKLFF.

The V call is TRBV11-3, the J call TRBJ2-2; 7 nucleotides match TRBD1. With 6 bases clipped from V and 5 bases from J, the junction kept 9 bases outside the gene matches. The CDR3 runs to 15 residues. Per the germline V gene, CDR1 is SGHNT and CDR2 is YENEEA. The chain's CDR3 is CASRGRTGRTGELFF. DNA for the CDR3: TGTGCCAGCAGGGGTCGGACAGGCCGAACCGGGGAGCTGTTTTTT.